This T cell receptor (beta chain) was documented in a study of early T cells in non-severe SARS-CoV-2 infection. TCRdb fed the 5' RACE reads into MiXCR, producing one record per CDR3 protein. The sample lists tens of thousands of distinct CDR3 sequences; about an eighth were seen once. This clonotype was seen repeatedly, ten times or more. Source material: whole blood. This clonotype originated in an adult who was a healthcare worker with PCR-confirmed SARS-CoV-2 infection or an uninfected control (not recorded which).

The CDR3 coding sequence is TGTGCCAGCTCACCAGTAAAGGACCGGGAAGCTTTCTTT. Translation gives CASSPVKDREAFF. The rearrangement links TRBV18 to TRBJ1-1; no reliable D call. Trimming shortened V by 2 bases and J by 8 bases, and 12 bases separated the two germline ends. This CDR3 contains 13 residues. Per germline, CDR1 KGHSH and CDR2 LQKENI.